This T cell receptor (beta chain) derives from a study of blood T cells in healthy people across ages. Whole-study findings and limits: More naive CD4+ cells and higher diversity were found in long-lived than in aged donors.

Each sample had at least 6 million PBMCs isolated. The germline V and J ends were trimmed by 9 bases and 3 bases, with 5 bases remaining between them. There are 11 residues in the CDR3. CDR1 is KGHDR and CDR2 is SFDVKD in the germline V gene. A second PCR, run for about 6 to 11 cycles, used a sample-barcoded 5' primer plus a J-beta primer mix. No fewer than 2.5 million CDR3-containing paired-end reads came from each sample. MiXCR, applied by TCRdb to the 5' RACE reads, yields one record per CDR3 protein. The table records about 1.8 million distinct CDR3 sequences, about 49% of them present only once. This clonotype was seen many times. Its antigen remains unidentified.

The sequence was obtained from a woman aged 40 to 50 in good health. The chain has TRBV24-1 and TRBJ2-1; D unresolved. Sequenced sample: blood. This CDR3 reads CATRGYNEQFF. CDR3 sequence (DNA): TGTGCCACCCGAGGCTACAATGAGCAGTTCTTC.